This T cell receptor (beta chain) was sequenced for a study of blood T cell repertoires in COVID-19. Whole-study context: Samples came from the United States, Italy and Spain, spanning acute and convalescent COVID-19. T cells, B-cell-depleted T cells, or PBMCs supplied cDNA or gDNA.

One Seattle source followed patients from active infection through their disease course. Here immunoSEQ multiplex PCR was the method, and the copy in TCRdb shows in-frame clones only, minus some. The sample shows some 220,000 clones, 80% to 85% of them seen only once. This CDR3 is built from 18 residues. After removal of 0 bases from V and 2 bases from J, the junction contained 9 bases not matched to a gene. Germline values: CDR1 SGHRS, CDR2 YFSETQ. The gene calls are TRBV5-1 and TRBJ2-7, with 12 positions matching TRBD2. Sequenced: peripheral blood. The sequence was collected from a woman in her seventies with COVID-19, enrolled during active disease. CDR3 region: CASSLAPLAGGTPYEQYF. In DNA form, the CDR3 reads TGCGCCAGCAGCTTGGCCCCTCTAGCGGGAGGGACCCCCTACGAGCAGTACTTC.